The rows below give T cell receptor beta chains drawn from one sample of a study of blood T cell repertoires in COVID-19. Produced via immunoSEQ multiplex PCR; TCRdb's table is partial and in-frame only. The table lists under 350,000 clones, about 89% of them singletons. Sequencing input: peripheral blood. The origin of the receptors is a man aged 35-49 years with acute or convalescent COVID-19. The CDR3 runs from the conserved cysteine through the conserved F or W. The D gene is left open where the match is weak. Some rows have no size entry. The others give once, few or many, or a class for an expanded clone.

clone size	CDR3 length	V gene	D gene	J gene	CDR3 protein	CDR3 DNA
-	11	TRBV20-1	-	TRBJ2-1	CSAEGMNEQFF	TGCAGTGCTGAGGGTATGAATGAGCAGTTCTTC
-	14	TRBV3-1/TRBV3-2	-	TRBJ1-6	CASSQAGYGSPLHF	TGTGCCAGCAGCCAAGCAGGGTACGGTTCACCCCTCCACTTT
few	16	TRBV4-1	-	TRBJ1-6	CASSQAEPPGRSPLHF	TGCGCCAGCAGCCAAGCCGAGCCCCCGGGAAGGTCACCCCTCCACTTT
-	14	TRBV6-5	-	TRBJ2-1	CAGRQGGSYNEQFF	TGTGCCGGCCGACAGGGAGGATCCTACAATGAGCAGTTCTTC
-	14	TRBV9	TRBD1	TRBJ1-5	CATTGEWSNQPQHF	TGTGCCACCACAGGGGAGTGGAGCAATCAGCCCCAGCATTTT
-	11	TRBV11-3	-	TRBJ2-3	CASRSTDTQYF	TGTGCCAGCAGGTCGACAGATACGCAGTATTTT
once	13	TRBV12-5	-	TRBJ1-2	CASGLVPGDGYTF	TGTGCTAGTGGTTTGGTACCGGGGGATGGCTACACCTTC
-	15	TRBV5-1	-	TRBJ2-7	CASSASSGGSYEQYF	TGCGCCAGCAGCGCGAGCTCCGGCGGGTCCTACGAGCAGTACTTC
-	15	TRBV5-6	-	TRBJ1-3	CASSLDRHSGNTIYF	TGTGCCAGCAGCCTCGACAGGCACTCTGGAAACACCATATATTTT
-	13	TRBV12-3/TRBV12-4	-	TRBJ1-5	CASTGGVNQPQHF	TGTGCCAGCACCGGGGGGGTTAATCAGCCCCAGCATTTT
-	12	TRBV10-3	-	TRBJ1-5	CAIAEENQPQHF	TGTGCCATCGCGGAAGAGAATCAGCCCCAGCATTTT
few	15	TRBV10-1	-	TRBJ1-3	CASSDDRKTGNTIYF	TGCGCCAGCAGTGACGACAGGAAGACTGGAAACACCATATATTTT
-	15	TRBV5-1	TRBD1	TRBJ2-2	CASSLTGTGIGELFF	TGCGCCAGCAGCCTGACAGGGACAGGGATCGGGGAGCTGTTTTTT
-	15	TRBV4-2	-	TRBJ1-5	CASSQSEVSNQPQHF	TGTGCCAGCAGCCAATCGGAGGTGTCTAATCAGCCCCAGCATTTT
-	16	TRBV27	TRBD1	TRBJ2-1	CASRRGTGGEDNEQFF	TGTGCCAGCAGACGAGGCACAGGGGGCGAGGACAATGAGCAGTTCTTC
-	17	TRBV29-1	-	TRBJ1-2	CSVGPFARGGSNYGYTF	TGCAGCGTTGGCCCCTTCGCTAGGGGTGGTTCTAACTATGGCTACACCTTC
-	11	TRBV6-2/TRBV6-3	TRBD1	TRBJ1-2	CASSRQGLNTF	TGTGCCAGCAGCCGACAGGGGCTAAACACCTTC
once	14	TRBV28	-	TRBJ1-5	CASSLPGGNQPQHF	TGTGCCAGCAGTTTACCAGGGGGCAATCAGCCCCAGCATTTT
-	15	TRBV5-5	-	TRBJ1-1	CASSLEGHGQTEAFF	TGTGCCAGCAGCTTGGAAGGACACGGTCAAACTGAAGCTTTCTTT
-	15	TRBV24-1	TRBD1	TRBJ2-1	CATSDSRGLRNEQFF	TGTGCCACCAGTGATTCCAGGGGGCTGAGGAATGAGCAGTTCTTC
-	18	TRBV10-1	TRBD1	TRBJ1-5	CASSERTGGPDSNQPQHF	TGCGCCAGCAGTGAGCGGACAGGGGGACCCGATAGCAATCAGCCCCAGCATTTT
-	15	TRBV2	TRBD1	TRBJ1-5	CASNLDRAGNQPQHF	TGTGCCAGCAACCTAGACAGGGCCGGGAATCAGCCCCAGCATTTT
few	16	TRBV11-2	-	TRBJ1-2	CASSTRQTGPNYGYTF	TGTGCCAGCAGCACACGACAGACTGGACCTAACTATGGCTACACCTTC
-	12	TRBV5-1	-	TRBJ2-7	CASSLVQYEQYF	TGCGCCAGCAGCTTGGTTCAATACGAGCAGTACTTC
-	14	TRBV7-2	-	TRBJ1-2	CASSKSGALYGYTF	TGTGCCAGCAGCAAATCAGGGGCCCTCTATGGCTACACCTTC
-	13	TRBV9	-	TRBJ1-2	CASSVIPPYGYTF	TGTGCCAGCAGCGTAATTCCCCCGTATGGCTACACCTTC
-	14	TRBV10-1	-	TRBJ1-2	CASSEPRRGYGYTF	TGCGCCAGCAGTGAGCCGAGAAGGGGGTATGGCTACACCTTC
once	15	TRBV5-4	TRBD1	TRBJ1-2	CASSLYRTGVGGYTF	TGTGCCAGCAGCTTGTACAGGACAGGTGTTGGTGGCTACACCTTC
-	14	TRBV5-1	TRBD1	TRBJ1-2	CASRPTYRGLGYTF	TGCGCCAGCAGGCCCACCTACAGGGGGCTTGGCTACACCTTC
-	14	TRBV29-1	-	TRBJ1-3	CSAISFGAGNTIYF	TGCAGCGCCATCAGTTTCGGGGCTGGAAACACCATATATTTT
-	16	TRBV18	-	TRBJ2-3	CASSPRDTSRTDTQYF	TGTGCCAGCTCACCCCGGGACACCAGTCGGACAGATACGCAGTATTTT
-	15	TRBV24-1	TRBD2	TRBJ2-1	CATSPLGGGVLEQFF	TGTGCCACCAGCCCTCTGGGCGGGGGGGTCCTTGAGCAGTTCTTC
-	13	TRBV12-3/TRBV12-4	-	TRBJ1-1	CASSPGQYTEAFF	TGTGCCAGCAGTCCCGGACAGTACACTGAAGCTTTCTTT
-	17	TRBV11-2	-	TRBJ1-4	CASSLEYSPATNEKLFF	TGTGCCAGCAGCTTAGAATACAGCCCGGCAACTAATGAAAAACTGTTTTTT
-	15	TRBV14	TRBD1	TRBJ1-1	CASSRTGGVGTEAFF	TGTGCCAGCAGCCGAACAGGGGGCGTGGGCACTGAAGCTTTCTTT
-	16	TRBV25-1	TRBD1	TRBJ2-2	CASSIIGQEDTGELFF	TGTGCCAGCAGTATTATAGGACAGGAAGACACCGGGGAGCTGTTTTTT
-	14	TRBV10-2	TRBD2	TRBJ2-7	CASRVSGSTYEQYF	TGCGCCAGCAGAGTTAGCGGGTCTACCTACGAGCAGTACTTC
-	15	TRBV5-1	-	TRBJ2-7	CASSFNTRGTGEQYF	TGCGCCAGCAGCTTTAACACTAGGGGGACGGGCGAGCAGTACTTC
-	16	TRBV23-1	-	TRBJ2-2	CASSQSGHRVAGELFF	TGCGCCAGCAGTCAATCTGGTCACAGGGTAGCCGGGGAGCTGTTTTTT
-	13	TRBV9	-	TRBJ1-1	CASSYGPGTEAFF	TGTGCCAGCAGCTACGGCCCGGGCACTGAAGCTTTCTTT
-	13	TRBV10-3	TRBD1	TRBJ2-5	CAIRGTGEETQYF	TGTGCCATCAGGGGAACAGGGGAAGAGACCCAGTACTTC
-	16	TRBV5-1	-	TRBJ1-2	CASSLSTGTPNYGYTF	TGCGCCAGCAGCTTATCGACCGGGACACCTAACTATGGCTACACCTTC
-	15	TRBV5-4	TRBD2	TRBJ2-1	CASSLGLAGDNEQFF	TGTGCCAGCAGCTTAGGACTAGCGGGGGACAATGAGCAGTTCTTC
-	15	TRBV4-2	-	TRBJ2-2	CASSGRSGYTGELFF	TGTGCCAGCAGCGGGAGAAGCGGATACACCGGGGAGCTGTTTTTT
-	15	TRBV5-8	-	TRBJ1-2	CASSPTKQGSYGYTF	TGTGCCAGCAGCCCTACTAAACAGGGAAGCTATGGCTACACCTTC
-	17	TRBV4-1	TRBD1	TRBJ2-2	CASSQDRQGANTGELFF	TGCGCCAGCAGCCAAGACCGACAGGGGGCGAACACCGGGGAGCTGTTTTTT
once	15	TRBV14	-	TRBJ1-1	CASSPQGFQGGEAFF	TGTGCCAGCAGCCCCCAAGGGTTTCAGGGAGGTGAAGCTTTCTTT
-	13	TRBV3-1/TRBV3-2	TRBD2	TRBJ2-3	CASSPGGTDTQYF	TGTGCCAGCAGCCCGGGAGGAACAGATACGCAGTATTTT
-	14	TRBV7-2	-	TRBJ2-7	CASSLMASSYEQYF	TGTGCCAGCAGCTTAATGGCTAGCTCCTACGAGCAGTACTTC
-	15	TRBV15	-	TRBJ2-3	CATSRDQGLVDTQYF	TGTGCCACCAGCAGAGATCAGGGGTTGGTAGATACGCAGTATTTT
-	13	TRBV25-1	-	TRBJ1-1	CASSLSDSTEAFF	TGTGCCAGCAGCCTATCTGATTCCACTGAAGCTTTCTTT